This T cell receptor beta chain was obtained from a study of CD8 T cells in Susac syndrome. When the RNA was reverse transcribed, random hexamers were used with an input of about 0.5 to 1 ug. Amplification of TCR beta CDR3 by immunoSEQ multiplex PCR spanned 54 Vbeta and 13 Jbeta. TCRdb re-called the immunoSEQ multiplex PCR reads with MiXCR, one entry per CDR3 protein. The table records tens of thousands of distinct CDR3 sequences, roughly 96% of them present only once. The study's findings and limits: Acknowledgment was made by the study that its TCR sequencing and HLA analysis involved a relatively small number of individuals.

V gave up 4 bases and J gave up 7 bases; unmatched junction bases: 13. This CDR3 spans 16 amino acids. Germline CDR1 MGHRA, CDR2 YSYEKL. For this clonotype: Its specificity is unknown.

Sequences were obtained from CD8+ T cells from PBMCs. The TCR sequence derives from a human donor with Susac syndrome. The chain recombines TRBV4-1 with TRBJ2-1; 7 bases fit TRBD2. The CDR3 here is CASSRAGTTFGNEQFF. CDR3 DNA sequence: TGCGCCAGCAGCCGCGCCGGGACTACCTTCGGGAATGAGCAGTTCTTC.